The 16 T cell receptor beta chains listed next were all sequenced from one sample in a study of cytomegalovirus exposure and HLA in healthy donors. TCRdb keeps only in-frame clones here, not all; method: immunoSEQ multiplex PCR. The data hold approximately 160,000 clones, with more than 80% observed a single time. The sample comprised PBMCs. These receptors were taken from a woman under 30 in good health and CMV-seropositive.

The chain uses TRBV2 and TRBJ2-2, with a possible D match to TRBD2 (6 bases). Between the trimmed V and J ends, which lost 8 bases and 6 bases, there was a span of 19 bases. Looked up from germline, CDR1 is SNHLY and CDR2 is FYNNEI. This CDR3 is 15 amino acids long. CDR3 residues: CASAVGSRSAGELFF. Written as DNA, the CDR3 is TGTGCCAGCGCCGTCGGGAGCCGGAGTGCCGGGGAGCTGTTTTTT.

The V gene is TRBV10-2, the J gene TRBJ1-1; unclear D gene. The CDR3 is 16 amino acids. Germline-derived CDR1 and CDR2 are WSHSY and SAAADI. V lost 1 base and J 5 bases, leaving 17 bases between the germline ends. The CDR3 reads CASSEFAAPRRTEAFF. The CDR3 DNA reads TGCGCCAGCAGTGAGTTTGCAGCCCCACGGCGGACTGAAGCTTTCTTT.

This clone has just one count. The V gene is TRBV2, the J gene TRBJ2-7; maybe TRBD2 (6 bases). The V end was cut by 3 bases, the J end by 4 bases, with 16 bases between. Germline loops: CDR1 SNHLY, CDR2 FYNNEI. This CDR3 has 15 residues. The CDR3 nucleotides are TGTGCCAGCAGTGAGGGGCCTCGGGGGTATTACGAGCAGTACTTC. Protein: CASSEGPRGYYEQYF.

The rearrangement links TRBV6-5 to TRBJ2-1; 8 positions agree with TRBD2. The CDR3 has 15 amino acids. Looked up from germline, CDR1 is MNHEY and CDR2 is SVGAGI. V shed 8 bases and J 4 bases; nucleotides not matched to a gene: 10. The CDR3 spells CASVPAGALYNEQFF. The CDR3 DNA sequence: TGTGCCAGCGTCCCAGCGGGAGCATTGTACAATGAGCAGTTCTTC.

This sequence joins TRBV12-2 and TRBJ1-5; the table's TRBD1 call for D was not verified on the DNA. TRBV12-2 is given as a pseudogene. This CDR3 is 19 amino acids long. CDR3 DNA sequence: TGTGCAAGTCGCTTACCACAGGGGATCAAGGATATCGTGGATCAGCCCCAGCATTTT. This codes for CASRLPQGIKDIVDQPQHF.

This clone was seen a single time. This chain links TRBV7-9 with TRBJ2-7; TRBD1 is a possible D gene (6 bases). V was trimmed by 5 bases and J by 0 bases, leaving 11 bases between them. Germline CDR1 and CDR2: SEHNR and FQNEAQ (reference sequence). The CDR3 loop spans 14 amino acids. CDR3 bases: TGTGCCAGCAGCGCCACAGGGCTCTCCTACGAGCAGTACTTC. Protein: CASSATGLSYEQYF.

The rearrangement links TRBV9 to TRBJ2-3, with 14 bases aligning to TRBD2. The CDR3 totals 17 residues. CDR1 SGDLS and CDR2 YYNGEE come from the germline V gene. After removal of 3 bases from V and 5 bases from J, the junction contained 8 bases not matched to a gene. CDR3 in amino acids: CASSAGSGTSGRDTQYF. The CDR3 DNA sequence: TGTGCCAGCAGCGCTGGGTCCGGGACTAGCGGGAGAGATACGCAGTATTTT.

The CDR3 is CASSVGGGAYEGQFF. The DNA of the CDR3 is TGTGCCAGTAGTGTCGGAGGGGGGGCTTACGAAGGGCAGTTCTTC. This sequence joins TRBV19 and TRBJ2-1; D may be TRBD2 (7 bases). The CDR3 loop spans 15 amino acids. Trimming removed 5 bases at V and 12 bases at J, with 23 bases between. The V gene's germline CDR1 is LNHDA and CDR2 SQIVND (reference sequence).

The rearrangement uses TRBV6-5 and TRBJ2-1; 8 nucleotides match TRBD2. V gave up 8 bases and J gave up 7 bases; unmatched junction bases: 10. Germline assignment: CDR1 MNHEY and CDR2 SVGAGI. The CDR3 contains 14 residues. The CDR3 reads CASGSRGGPNEQFF. Here the CDR3 DNA reads TGTGCCAGCGGAAGCCGGGGGGGCCCGAATGAGCAGTTCTTC.

This clone occurred once. The rearrangement joins TRBV7-2 to TRBJ2-1, with 9 nucleotides matching TRBD1. In germline, CDR1 is SGHTA, CDR2 FQGNSA. This CDR3 region has 12 residues. The CDR3 is CISGQGLNEQFF. The CDR3 nucleotides are TGTATATCGGGACAGGGTTTGAATGAGCAGTTCTTC.

In this sample, this clone turned up once. The chain recombines TRBV11-2 with TRBJ2-5; TRBD1 matches at 8 bases. This CDR3 contains 15 residues. Per germline, CDR1 SGHAT and CDR2 FQNNGV. The trim removed 1 base at V and 5 bases at J, leaving 6 bases unmatched. This chain's CDR3 is CASSLGQGARETQYF. Written as DNA, the CDR3 is TGTGCCAGCAGCTTAGGGCAGGGGGCGAGGGAGACCCAGTACTTC.

This clone has just one count. The chain recombines TRBV30 with TRBJ2-6, with D uncertain. Germline V gene sequence: CDR1 GTSNPN, CDR2 SVGIG (reference sequence). The CDR3 contains 15 residues. Trimming removed 0 bases from V and 4 bases from J, with 10 bases in between. CDR3 residues: CAWSVMAAGANVLTF. In DNA form, the CDR3 reads TGTGCCTGGAGTGTAATGGCCGCCGGGGCCAACGTCCTGACTTTC.

This chain joins TRBV19 and TRBJ2-3; TRBD1 agrees at 10 bases. V gave up 4 bases and J gave up 2 bases; unmatched junction bases: 6. There are 16 residues in the CDR3. Germline assignment: CDR1 LNHDA and CDR2 SQIVND (reference sequence). CDR3 bases: TGTGCCAGTAGTACCCTGACAGGGGGCCACACAGATACGCAGTATTTT. Amino acid sequence: CASSTLTGGHTDTQYF. Drawing the rest from reference TRBV19 and TRBJ2-3, the complete variable domain is DGGITQSPKYLFRKEGQNVTLSCEQNLNHDAMYWYRQDPGQGLRLIYYSQIVNDFQKGDIAEGYSVSREKKESFPLTVTSAQKNPTAFYLCASSTLTGGHTDTQYFGPGTRLTVL.

This sequence joins TRBV10-2 and TRBJ2-3; 9 nucleotides match TRBD1. The V gene end was trimmed by 7 bases and the J gene end by 4 bases; junction bases not matched to a gene: 9. The CDR3 has 15 amino acids. Germline V gives CDR1 WSHSY, CDR2 SAAADI. The CDR3 sequence is CASTQDRGVSDTQYF. In nucleotides, the CDR3 is TGCGCCAGCACCCAAGACAGGGGGGTTTCAGATACGCAGTATTTT.

The chain carries TRBV29-1 and TRBJ1-2, with D maybe TRBD1 (6 bases). V lost 4 bases to trimming and J lost 5 bases, with 17 bases between them. Germline CDR1 is SQVTM and CDR2 is ANQGSEA. This CDR3 comprises 14 residues. CDR3 sequence: CSVGGPVTGYGYTF. The CDR3, as DNA: TGCAGCGTTGGGGGGCCGGTGACAGGTTATGGCTACACCTTC.

The chain has TRBV5-4 and TRBJ2-1; weak D call: TRBD2 (7 bases). Germline V gene data show CDR1 as SGHNT and CDR2 as YYREEE (reference sequence). The CDR3 is 16 amino acids. V lost 4 bases and J 4 bases, leaving 18 bases between the germline ends. CDR3 nucleotides: TGTGCCAGCAGCGGCGGACGGGGGGCCCGGTACAATGAGCAGTTCTTC. As protein: CASSGGRGARYNEQFF.